This TCR beta chain was sequenced in a study of regulatory T cells in long-lasting Graves disease (dated by TCRdb to about 2021). Looking at the study overall: Patients with newly diagnosed Graves' disease had been on antithyroid drugs for under 3 months. Patients with persistent Graves' disease were compared with patients with newly diagnosed Graves' disease using TCR sequencing and RNA sequencing of peripheral blood. The study was conducted in China and was registered as a clinical trial. TCR sequencing covered roughly 13 persistent and approximately 20 newly diagnosed Graves' disease patients, about 35 samples in total. General findings and caveats noted by the study authors: Only the TCR beta chain was sequenced and analyzed. Compared with newly diagnosed patients, patients with persistent Graves' disease had lower TCR Shannon entropy and fewer highly expanded clones, which suggests clonal expansion. Patients with persistent disease shared more public clonotypes (over 2,500) than newly diagnosed patients did (approximately 1,000). The small sample size was acknowledged by the authors as a limitation that may reduce accuracy. Peripheral blood alone was examined, since thyroid tissue, which constituted the primary lesion, could not be accessed.

Library preparation used multiplex PCR. The run used an Illumina HiSeq 4000. TCR beta libraries were built with iRepertoire HTBI primers and Arm-PCR amplification of CDR3 regions. PCR products were gel purified before sequencing. Turning to the authors' computational methods: Gene usage analysis of CDR3 amino acid clonotypes relied on the approximately 62 TRBV and 13 to 15 TRBJ segments identified across samples. COPE and FqMerger were used to merge filtered high-quality paired reads into contigs. BLAST was used to align contigs to IMGT TRBV, TRBD and TRBJ reference genes, and CDR3 was defined according to IMGT. Highly expanded clones were defined as clonotypes with a frequency above 0.1%. Repertoire diversity was measured by Shannon entropy, and V-J evenness by the Gini coefficient. A clonotype was considered public if more than one individual shared it. The public reads were run again by TCRdb, first through fastp at Q25 and then through MiXCR, and only productive beta chains were kept. CDR3 protein duplicates are merged, each entry listing the most common genes and DNA. In this record, the V and J calls reflect TCRdb's handling and not the investigators' own analysis. The sample table lists approximately 400,000 distinct CDR3 sequences, more than 13% of them with a count of one. Around 15% of the sample lies in the top ten.

This clonotype was observed many times. Its antigen specificity is not known. Nothing much larger sits one base from this clone, and base qualities are not available. This sample's time point label indicates: newly diagnosed GD, antithyroid drugs for less than 3 months. RNA was extracted from PBMCs in TRIzol for both TCR sequencing and RNA sequencing. The diagnosis of Graves' disease was made according to American Thyroid Association guidelines. Patients were recruited from an endocrinology department in Xi'an, China. Each patient gave around 9.2 milliliters of peripheral blood, collected in an EDTA anticoagulant tube. Ficoll Paque Plus density gradient separation was used to isolate PBMCs, and no further T cell sorting was performed. An Agilent 2100 Bioanalyzer and agarose gel were used to check RNA quality, while a NanoDrop 2000 measured RNA concentration. These records were also assigned to another study, of T cells in Graves' hyperthyroidism and ophthalmopathy. According to the second study: Graves' hyperthyroidism was defined as stable when no progression to ophthalmopathy occurred over 18 months of follow-up. Hyperthyroidism patients were newly diagnosed, had a disease duration of under 2 months, and were aged 18 to 65 years. Exclusion was applied to patients with uncontrolled infections, other autoimmune diseases, pregnancy or lactation. Diagnoses relied on clinical symptoms, serum thyroxine and TRAb, thyroid ultrasound and orbital computed tomography. A first-round RT-PCR of the TCR CDR3 used the HTBI primer set with the Qiagen OneStep RT-PCR kit. Blood samples also contained most of the expanded thyroid clonotypes (frequency above 0.001), which suggests that blood repertoires may reflect thyroid immune responses. In cross-validation, a model built on a 13 V-J signature told ophthalmopathy apart from stable hyperthyroidism with approximately 90% sensitivity and approximately 84% specificity, and in testing the same model reached 80%/75%. During validation, the model predicted progression to ophthalmopathy a median of about 6.3 months ahead of onset, with around 71% sensitivity and 72% to 80% specificity. TCR V-J signatures able to tell the groups apart were searched for in a discovery cohort of 100 patients, of whom over 40 had Graves' ophthalmopathy and about 55 had stable Graves' hyperthyroidism. Whether ophthalmopathy could be predicted prospectively was tested in an independent validation cohort made up of approximately 19 hyperthyroidism patients plus 17 patients who later progressed to ophthalmopathy. For training and testing, the 100 or so patients in the discovery cohort were randomly divided in a 7:3 ratio. In roughly six Graves' hyperthyroidism patients, the study also compared T-cell repertoires from thyroid tissue with T-cell repertoires from blood. After blood sampling, hyperthyroidism patients were treated with methimazole at a starting dose of 30 mg daily, and ophthalmopathy patients were treated with high-dose intravenous methylprednisolone. Libraries were constructed in a second round of multiplex PCR, after which size selection and purification were carried out. Paired-end sequencing of the libraries was performed with 100 bp reads on an Illumina HiSeq2000. SOAPnuke was used to process the raw data, removing reads that contained adapters or uncalled bases, had a mean Phred below 15, or lacked an exact match to the constant primer or identifier. COPE v1.2.5 was used to merge high-quality paired reads, and clonotypes were defined as unique nucleotide sequences. Clonotypes were aligned to IMGT TRBV, TRBD and TRBJ reference segments using MiTCR v1.1. The analysis was restricted to V-J combinations with a frequency above 0.0001, which together covered over 99% of the repertoires. A TCS score was defined as the ratio of F50 (clonal expansion) to E x V (chaos), with BLOSUM62-based TCRdist applied between CDR3 peptides within each V-J. Welch's t-statistics and random forest reduced just over 500 V-J features to 10 to 15, which were used in a naive Bayes classifier (R e1071). No statistical method was used to fix the sample size in advance, and group allocation was not hidden from the investigators. TCR Vbeta CDR3 sequencing of around 130 peripheral blood samples (around 45 ophthalmopathy, under 80 hyperthyroidism and roughly 17 progressor patients) is reported in the paper.

The source of this sequence is a woman aged 25 to 39 with Graves disease. Donor details come from another sample of the same person, matched by shared clones. The sequenced sample was peripheral blood mononuclear cells (PBMCs), obtained at new diagnosis, from a patient treated with antithyroid drugs.

The CDR3 region: CATTNSANTGELFF. The sequence in DNA is TGTGCCACCACCAACTCGGCGAACACCGGGGAGCTGTTTTTT. The V and J segments used are TRBV24-1 and TRBJ2-2; too little of a D gene remains to name it. The germline V gene specifies KGHDR as CDR1 and SFDVKD as CDR2. V loses 8 bases, J loses 0 bases, and the germline ends lie 9 bases apart. Its CDR3 holds 14 amino acids, cysteine through phenylalanine. Kept here is only the CDR3 DNA, which spans 42 bases and is read in frame from base 1.